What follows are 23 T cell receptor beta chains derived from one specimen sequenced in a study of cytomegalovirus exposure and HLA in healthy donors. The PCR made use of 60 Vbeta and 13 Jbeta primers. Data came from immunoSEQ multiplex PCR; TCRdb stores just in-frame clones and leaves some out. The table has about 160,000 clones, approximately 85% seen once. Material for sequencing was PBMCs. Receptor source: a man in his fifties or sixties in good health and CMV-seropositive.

The CDR3 region is CASSPFAGDNSPLHF. The CDR3 coding sequence is TGTGCCAGCAGCCCCTTTGCAGGGGATAATTCACCCCTCCACTTT. The chain links TRBV5-4 to TRBJ1-6, with TRBD1 as a possible D gene (6 bases). Per the germline V gene, CDR1 is SGHNT and CDR2 is YYREEE (reference sequence). Between the trimmed V and J ends, which lost 4 bases and 5 bases, there was a span of 13 bases. CDR3 length: 15 residues.

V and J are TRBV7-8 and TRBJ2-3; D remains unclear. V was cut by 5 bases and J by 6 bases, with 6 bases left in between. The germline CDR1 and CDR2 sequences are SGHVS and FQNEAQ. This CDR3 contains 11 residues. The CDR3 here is CASSPVDTQYF. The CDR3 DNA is TGTGCCAGCAGCCCCGTGGATACGCAGTATTTT. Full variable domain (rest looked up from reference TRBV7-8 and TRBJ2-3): GAGVSQSPRYKVAKRGQDVALRCDPISGHVSLFWYQQALGQGPEFLTYFQNEAQLDKSGLPSDRFFAERPEGSVSTLKIQRTQQEDSAVYLCASSPVDTQYFGPGTRLTVL.

CDR3 amino acids: CASSLVIGAAGSYEQYF. Written as DNA, the CDR3 is TGTGCCAGCAGCTTGGTAATAGGGGCGGCTGGGTCCTACGAGCAGTACTTC. This chain uses TRBV5-6 with TRBJ2-7; the D gene is possibly TRBD1 (5 bases). CDR3 length: 17 residues. V was shortened by 0 bases and J by 1 base, with 17 bases between the two germline ends. Germline-derived CDR1 and CDR2 are SGHDT and YYEEEE.

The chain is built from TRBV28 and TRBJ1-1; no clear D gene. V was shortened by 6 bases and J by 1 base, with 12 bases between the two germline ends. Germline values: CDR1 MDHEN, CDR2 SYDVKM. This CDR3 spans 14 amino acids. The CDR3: CASSPTPPNTEAFF. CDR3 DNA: TGTGCCAGCAGCCCGACTCCACCGAACACTGAAGCTTTCTTT.

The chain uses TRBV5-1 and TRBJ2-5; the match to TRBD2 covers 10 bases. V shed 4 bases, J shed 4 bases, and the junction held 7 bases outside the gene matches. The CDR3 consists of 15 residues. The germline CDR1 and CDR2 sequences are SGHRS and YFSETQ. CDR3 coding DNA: TGCGCCAGCAGCCCTCTAGCGGGAGAGGGAGAGACCCAGTACTTC. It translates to CASSPLAGEGETQYF.

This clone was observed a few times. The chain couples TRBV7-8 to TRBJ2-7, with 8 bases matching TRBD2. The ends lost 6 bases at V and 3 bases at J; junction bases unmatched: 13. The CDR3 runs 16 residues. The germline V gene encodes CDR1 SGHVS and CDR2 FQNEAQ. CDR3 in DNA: TGTGCCAGCAGTTTAAGCGGGGGACTAGGGTTCTACGAGCAGTACTTC. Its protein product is CASSLSGGLGFYEQYF.

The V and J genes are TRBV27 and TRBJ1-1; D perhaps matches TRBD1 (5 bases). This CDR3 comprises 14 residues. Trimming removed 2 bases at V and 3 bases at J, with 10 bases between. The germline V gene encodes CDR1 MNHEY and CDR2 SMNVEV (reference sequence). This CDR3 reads CASSLTGEYTEAFF. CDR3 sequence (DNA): TGTGCCAGCAGTTTAACAGGAGAATACACTGAAGCTTTCTTT.

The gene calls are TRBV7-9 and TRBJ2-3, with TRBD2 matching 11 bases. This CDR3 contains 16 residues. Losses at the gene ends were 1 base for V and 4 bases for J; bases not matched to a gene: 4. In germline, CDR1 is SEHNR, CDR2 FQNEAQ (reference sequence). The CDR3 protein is CASSLVTSGTADTQYF. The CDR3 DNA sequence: TGTGCCAGCAGCTTAGTGACTAGCGGGACCGCAGATACGCAGTATTTT.

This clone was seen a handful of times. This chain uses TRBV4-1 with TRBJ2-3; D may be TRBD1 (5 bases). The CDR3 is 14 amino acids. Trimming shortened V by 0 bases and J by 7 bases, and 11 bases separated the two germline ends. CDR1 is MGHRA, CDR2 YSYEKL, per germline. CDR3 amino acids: CASSQDVTGYTQYF. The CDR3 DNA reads TGCGCCAGCAGCCAAGATGTTACAGGCTATACGCAGTATTTT.

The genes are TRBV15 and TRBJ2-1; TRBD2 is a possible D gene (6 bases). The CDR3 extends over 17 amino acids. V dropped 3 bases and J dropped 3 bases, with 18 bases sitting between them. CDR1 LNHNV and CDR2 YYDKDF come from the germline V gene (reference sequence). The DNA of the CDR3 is TGTGCCACCAGCAGCGTGGCGGGAAGGACAAGCTACAATGAGCAGTTCTTC. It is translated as CATSSVAGRTSYNEQFF.

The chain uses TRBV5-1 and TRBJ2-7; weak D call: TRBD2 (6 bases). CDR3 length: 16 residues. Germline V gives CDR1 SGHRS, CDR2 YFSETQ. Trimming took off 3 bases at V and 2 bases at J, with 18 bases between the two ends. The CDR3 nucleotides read TGCGCCAGCAGCTCCGCGGAGGAGGGGTTCGCCTACGAGCAGTACTTC. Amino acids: CASSSAEEGFAYEQYF.

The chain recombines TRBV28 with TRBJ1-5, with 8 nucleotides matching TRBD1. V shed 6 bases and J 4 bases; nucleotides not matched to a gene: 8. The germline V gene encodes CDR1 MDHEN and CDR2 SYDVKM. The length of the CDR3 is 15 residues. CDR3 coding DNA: TGTGCCAGCAGCGAGATTACAGGGGGTAATCAGCCCCAGCATTTT. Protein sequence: CASSEITGGNQPQHF.

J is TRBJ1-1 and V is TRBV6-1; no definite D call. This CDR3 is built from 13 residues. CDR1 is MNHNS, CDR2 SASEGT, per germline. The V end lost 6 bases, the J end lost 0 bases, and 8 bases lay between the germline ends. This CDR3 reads CASRRKVNTEAFF. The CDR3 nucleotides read TGTGCCAGCAGGAGGAAGGTGAACACTGAAGCTTTCTTT.

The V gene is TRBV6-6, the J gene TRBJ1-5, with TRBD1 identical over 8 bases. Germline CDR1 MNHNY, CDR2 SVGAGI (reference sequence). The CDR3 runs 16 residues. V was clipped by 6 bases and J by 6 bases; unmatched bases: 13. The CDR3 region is CASRPDRAFVSQPQHF. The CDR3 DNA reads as TGTGCCAGCAGACCGGACAGGGCGTTCGTAAGTCAGCCCCAGCATTTT.

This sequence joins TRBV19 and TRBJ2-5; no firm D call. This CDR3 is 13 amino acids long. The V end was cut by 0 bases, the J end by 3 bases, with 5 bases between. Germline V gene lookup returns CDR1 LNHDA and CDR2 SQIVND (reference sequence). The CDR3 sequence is CASSIDGEETQYF. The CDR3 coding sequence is TGTGCCAGTAGTATAGACGGAGAAGAGACCCAGTACTTC.

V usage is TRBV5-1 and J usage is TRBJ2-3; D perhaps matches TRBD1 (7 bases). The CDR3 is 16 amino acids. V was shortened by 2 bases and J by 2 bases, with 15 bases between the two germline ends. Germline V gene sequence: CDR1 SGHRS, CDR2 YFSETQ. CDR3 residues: CASSLGGTANTDTQYF. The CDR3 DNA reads TGCGCCAGCAGCTTAGGGGGGACAGCAAACACAGATACGCAGTATTTT.

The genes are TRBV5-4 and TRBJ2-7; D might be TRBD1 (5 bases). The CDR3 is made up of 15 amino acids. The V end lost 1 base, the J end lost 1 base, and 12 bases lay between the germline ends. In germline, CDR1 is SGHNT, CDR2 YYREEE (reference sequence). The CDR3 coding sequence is TGTGCCAGCAGCTTGAGGGCAGGGAAGTCCTACGAGCAGTACTTC. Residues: CASSLRAGKSYEQYF.

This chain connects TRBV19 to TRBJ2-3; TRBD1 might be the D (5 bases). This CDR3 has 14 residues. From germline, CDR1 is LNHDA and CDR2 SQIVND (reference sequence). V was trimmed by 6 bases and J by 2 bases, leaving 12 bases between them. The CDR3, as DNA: TGTGCCAGTAGACAGGAAAGTTACACAGATACGCAGTATTTT. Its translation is CASRQESYTDTQYF. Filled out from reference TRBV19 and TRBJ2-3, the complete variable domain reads DGGITQSPKYLFRKEGQNVTLSCEQNLNHDAMYWYRQDPGQGLRLIYYSQIVNDFQKGDIAEGYSVSREKKESFPLTVTSAQKNPTAFYLCASRQESYTDTQYFGPGTRLTVL.

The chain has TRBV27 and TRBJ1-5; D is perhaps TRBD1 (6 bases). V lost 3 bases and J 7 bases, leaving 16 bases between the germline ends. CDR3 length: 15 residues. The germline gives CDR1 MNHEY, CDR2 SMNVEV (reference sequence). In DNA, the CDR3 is TGTGCCAGCAGTTTGCTCCCGGGGGGCGGGCAGCCCCAGCATTTT. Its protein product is CASSLLPGGGQPQHF.

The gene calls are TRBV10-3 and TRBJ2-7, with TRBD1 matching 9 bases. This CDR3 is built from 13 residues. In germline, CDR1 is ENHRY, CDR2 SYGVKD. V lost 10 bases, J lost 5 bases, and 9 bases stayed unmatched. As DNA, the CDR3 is TGTGCCACTATAGGACAGGGGACCCACGAGCAGTACTTC. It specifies CATIGQGTHEQYF.

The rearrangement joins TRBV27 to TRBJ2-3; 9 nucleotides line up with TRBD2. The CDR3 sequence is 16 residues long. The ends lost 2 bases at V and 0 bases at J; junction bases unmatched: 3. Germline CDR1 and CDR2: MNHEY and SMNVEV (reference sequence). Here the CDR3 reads CASSLGAGGSTDTQYF. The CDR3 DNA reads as TGTGCCAGCAGTTTAGGAGCGGGAGGTAGCACAGATACGCAGTATTTT.

CDR3 nucleotides: TGTGCCAGCAGCCAAGATTACGGGGGGGTCAACTACGAGCAGTACTTC. Amino acid sequence: CASSQDYGGVNYEQYF. The chain employs TRBV4-2 and TRBJ2-7, with 8 bases lining up with TRBD2. CDR1 and CDR2 from the germline V gene are LGHNA and YNFKEQ. This CDR3 has 16 amino acids. Unmatched junction bases numbered 7, after V lost 0 bases and J lost 3 bases.

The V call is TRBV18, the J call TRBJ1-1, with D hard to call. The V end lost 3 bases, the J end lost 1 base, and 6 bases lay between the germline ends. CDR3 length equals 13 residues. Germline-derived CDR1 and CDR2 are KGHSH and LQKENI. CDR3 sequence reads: CASSPDTNTEAFF. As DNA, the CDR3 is TGTGCCAGCTCACCTGACACGAACACTGAAGCTTTCTTT.